The clone carrying this TCR beta chain was seen a handful of times. The antigen is undetermined. The CDR3 is made up of 12 amino acids. The germline CDR1 and CDR2 sequences are SQVTM and ANQGSEA. The ends were cut back, 0 bases at V and 10 bases at J, with 12 bases in the middle. This sample was included in a study of T-cell memory formation after mild COVID-19. Broader study findings: Clones that contracted from day 15 to 85 had balanced CD4/CD8; later expanders were CD4+ biased. The main location of contracting CD4+ clones was CM and EM, and that of contracting CD8+ clones was EMRA.

TCRdb processed the 5' RACE reads anew with MiXCR; each CDR3 protein has one entry. In the table there are about 430,000 distinct CDR3 sequences, 18% of which are singletons. The sequence was obtained from a man between 18 and 29 years old who had mild COVID-19 (a few samples of this study predate the infection). Cell type and time point are not known. V usage is TRBV29-1 and J usage is TRBJ1-1, with D uncertain. Sequencing used PBMCs or a T cell subset sorted from them (not recorded which). The CDR3 sequence is CSVEEVPRLAFF. As DNA, the CDR3 is TGCAGCGTTGAAGAGGTTCCTAGGCTAGCTTTCTTT. Full variable domain (remainder filled in from reference TRBV29-1 and TRBJ1-1): SAVISQKPSRDICQRGTSLTIQCQVDSQVTMMFWYRQQPGQSLTLIATANQGSEATYESGFVIDKFPISRPNLTFSTLTVSNMSPEDSSIYLCSVEEVPRLAFFGQGTRLTVV.